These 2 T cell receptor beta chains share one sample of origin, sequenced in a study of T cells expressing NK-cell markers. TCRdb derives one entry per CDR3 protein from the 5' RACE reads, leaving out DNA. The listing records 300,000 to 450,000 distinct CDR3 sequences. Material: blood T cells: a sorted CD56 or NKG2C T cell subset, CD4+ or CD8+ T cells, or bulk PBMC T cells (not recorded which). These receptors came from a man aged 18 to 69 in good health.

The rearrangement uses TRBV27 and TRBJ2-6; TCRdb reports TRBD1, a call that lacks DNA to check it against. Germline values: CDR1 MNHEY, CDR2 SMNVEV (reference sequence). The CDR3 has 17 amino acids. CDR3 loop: CASGEDFRVSGANVLTF.

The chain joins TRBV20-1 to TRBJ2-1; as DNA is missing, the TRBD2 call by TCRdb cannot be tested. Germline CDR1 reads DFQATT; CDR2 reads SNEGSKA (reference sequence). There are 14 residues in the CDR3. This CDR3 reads CSARRPSGYNEQFF.